Sequencing of this T cell receptor (beta chain) was carried out in a study of T cells in Graves' hyperthyroidism and ophthalmopathy. In the study overall: Before treatment of any kind, peripheral blood was taken at initial diagnosis. The study's findings and limits: Clonotypes that were expanded in thyroid above 0.001 mostly appeared in blood too.

Notes on this clonotype: Its specificity is not known.

RNA transcripts provided the source from which TCR beta CDR3 regions were amplified. The study used the HTBI primer set for a first-round RT-PCR of the TCR CDR3. From the multiplex PCR reads, TCRdb called clonotypes with MiXCR, one entry per CDR3 protein. This table holds 600,000 to 650,000 distinct CDR3 sequences, around 15% found once. Any patient presenting with uncontrolled infection, other autoimmune disease, pregnancy or lactation was left out. The sequence derives from a woman aged 25-40 years with Graves' hyperthyroidism. Sample: blood.

CDR3 residues: CASSYSAWYEQFF. The CDR3 DNA sequence: TGTGCCAGCAGTTACTCTGCTTGGTATGAGCAGTTCTTC. The V and J genes are TRBV6-2 or TRBV6-3 and TRBJ2-1; no reliable D call. The V end lost 0 bases, the J end lost 8 bases, and 8 bases lay between the germline ends. The CDR3 has 13 amino acids. CDR1 is MNHEY and CDR2 is SVGEGT in the germline V gene.